Following are 18 T cell receptor beta chains from one sample sequenced in a study of control samples from healthy donors and cancer patients. Repertoires were generated with immunoSEQ multiplex PCR, while TCRdb's copy carries only in-frame clones and drops some. The sample has some 120,000 clones, 85% to 95% seen once; the top ten hold roughly 1.7%. The sample taken for sequencing was PBMCs. These receptors were taken from a man in his fifties with head and neck cancer.

The J gene is TRBJ2-5, the V gene TRBV7-7, with unresolved D. Per the germline V gene, CDR1 is SSHAT and CDR2 is FNYEAQ (reference sequence). The V end was cut by 5 bases, the J end by 2 bases, with 12 bases between. CDR3 size: 14 residues. The CDR3 sequence: CASSPSASQETQYF. As DNA, the CDR3 is TGTGCCAGCAGCCCTTCGGCCTCTCAAGAGACCCAGTACTTC. Supplemented by reference TRBV7-7 and TRBJ2-5, the full variable domain reads GAGVSQSPRYKVTKRGQDVTLRCDPISSHATLYWYQQALGQGPEFLTYFNYEAQPDKSGLPSDRFSAERPEGSISTLTIQRTEQRDSAMYRCASSPSASQETQYFGPGTRLLVL.

The chain joins TRBV29-1 to TRBJ1-1; D uncertain. The V gene lost 3 bases and the J gene lost 0 bases, with 8 bases spanning the gap. The CDR3 has 13 residues. The germline V gene has CDR1 SQVTM and CDR2 ANQGSEA. The CDR3 nucleotides read TGCAGCGTTGAGCGCAACGTGAACACTGAAGCTTTCTTT. Residues: CSVERNVNTEAFF.

The chain has TRBV9 and TRBJ1-6, with D hard to call. The CDR3 covers 15 residues. Germline CDR1 SGDLS, CDR2 YYNGEE. V was trimmed by 0 bases and J by 9 bases, leaving 13 bases between them. The CDR3 spells CASSVATGVGSPLHF. CDR3 bases: TGTGCCAGCAGCGTAGCTACGGGTGTGGGTTCACCCCTCCACTTT.

This sequence joins TRBV3-1 (or the pseudogene TRBV3-2) and TRBJ2-2; TRBD1 might be the D (5 bases). Trimming removed 4 bases at V and 5 bases at J, with 14 bases between. Germline loops: CDR1 LGHDT, CDR2 YNNKEL (reference sequence). The CDR3 loop spans 15 amino acids. The chain's CDR3 is CASSRIQGATGELFF. CDR3 bases: TGTGCCAGCAGCCGTATCCAGGGCGCTACCGGGGAGCTGTTTTTT.

This chain connects TRBV4-3 to TRBJ1-2; D gene ambiguous. In germline, CDR1 is LGHNA, CDR2 YSLEER. Trimming took off 0 bases at V and 7 bases at J, with 15 bases between the two ends. The CDR3 sequence is 15 residues long. The CDR3 reads CASSQDSLGGVGYTF. The CDR3 bases are TGCGCCAGCAGCCAAGACTCCCTGGGCGGGGTTGGCTACACCTTC.

This sequence joins TRBV7-2 and TRBJ2-5; the match to TRBD2 covers 14 bases. CDR3 length: 16 amino acids. The V and J ends lost 5 bases and 2 bases, in that order; junction bases with no gene match: 4. Germline CDR1 reads SGHTA; CDR2 reads FQGNSA. CDR3 amino acids: CASSIRLAGGQETQYF. The CDR3 coding sequence is TGTGCCAGCAGCATACGACTAGCGGGGGGGCAAGAGACCCAGTACTTC.

This clone was observed at least ten times. CDR3 residues: CASSQDRGSGQPQHF. The CDR3 DNA reads as TGCGCCAGCAGCCAAGATCGGGGTTCTGGGCAGCCCCAGCATTTT. The chain couples TRBV4-1 to TRBJ1-5; D not certain. This CDR3 has 15 residues. Germline V lookup: CDR1 MGHRA, CDR2 YSYEKL. V lost 0 bases and J lost 7, with 13 bases in between.

The J gene is TRBJ1-4, the V gene TRBV6-5, with D perhaps matching TRBD1 (5 bases). This CDR3 has 13 residues. The V gene's germline CDR1 is MNHEY and CDR2 SVGAGI. V lost 5 bases and J lost 5, with 9 bases in between. The CDR3 nucleotides are TGTGCCAGCAGTCACGGGGCGAATGAAAAACTGTTTTTT. It encodes CASSHGANEKLFF.

The chain is built from TRBV27 and TRBJ2-7, with D perhaps matching TRBD1 (6 bases). Deletions cut 1 base from V and 6 bases from J, with 19 bases between. CDR1 is MNHEY and CDR2 is SMNVEV in the germline V gene (reference sequence). The CDR3 is 16 amino acids. The CDR3 DNA is TGTGCCAGCAGTTTATTTAGTAACAGGGAAGTAAGCGAGCAGTACTTC. This translates into CASSLFSNREVSEQYF.

J is TRBJ1-5 and V is TRBV6-2 or TRBV6-3; D remains ambiguous. Germline V gene lookup returns CDR1 MNHEY and CDR2 SVGEGT. V was pared by 5 bases and J by 6 bases, with 11 bases between. This CDR3 region has 13 residues. This CDR3 reads CASSPSVVQPQHF. CDR3 DNA sequence: TGTGCCAGCAGTCCCTCCGTAGTTCAGCCCCAGCATTTT.

The V call is TRBV12-1, the J call TRBJ2-7. TRBV12-1 is assigned pseudogene status. There are 15 residues in the CDR3. This CDR3 reads CASSFADRDYYEQYF. The CDR3 region has the DNA TGTGCCAGCAGCTTTGCCGACAGGGACTACTACGAGCAGTACTTC.

The sample holds one count of this clone. The V and J genes are TRBV7-8 and TRBJ1-5, with TRBD1 identical over 8 bases. The CDR3 has 15 residues. V lost 5 bases, J lost 1 base, and 4 bases stayed unmatched. Germline V CDR1 and CDR2: SGHVS, FQNEAQ. The CDR3 spells CASSPGGESNQPQHF. The CDR3 DNA reads as TGTGCCAGCAGCCCAGGGGGCGAGAGCAATCAGCCCCAGCATTTT.

V is TRBV12-3 or TRBV12-4 and J is TRBJ2-2; the D gene is possibly TRBD2 (7 bases). This CDR3 is 12 amino acids long. Trimming cost V 11 bases and J 7 bases, with 14 bases left between them. The CDR3 spells CALRGGVGELFF. Here the CDR3 DNA reads TGTGCCCTGCGCGGGGGCGTCGGGGAGCTGTTTTTT.

This rearrangement joins TRBV19 to TRBJ2-5, with D possibly matching TRBD2 (5 bases). V dropped 7 bases and J dropped 3 bases, with 18 bases sitting between them. The CDR3 has 15 residues. Germline V CDR1 and CDR2: LNHDA, SQIVND (reference sequence). CDR3 loop: CASNSGHAGKETQYF. CDR3 sequence (DNA): TGTGCCAGTAATTCCGGGCACGCGGGTAAAGAGACCCAGTACTTC.

The rearrangement links TRBV5-4 to TRBJ2-1, with a tentative D call TRBD2 (5 bases). CDR3 size: 12 residues. Germline CDR1 and CDR2: SGHNT and YYREEE (reference sequence). Trimming took off 6 bases at V and 11 bases at J, with 15 bases between the two ends. CDR3 sequence reads: CASNEVGNQQFF. CDR3 DNA sequence: TGTGCCAGCAACGAGGTCGGGAACCAGCAGTTCTTC.

DNA of the CDR3: TGTGCCAGCAGCTTGACTCCGGGACGATTCTACGAGCAGTACTTC. Amino acid sequence: CASSLTPGRFYEQYF. The V gene is TRBV5-4, the J gene TRBJ2-7; D is possibly TRBD1 or TRBD2 (5 bases each). The CDR3 totals 15 residues. Germline V CDR1 and CDR2: SGHNT, YYREEE (reference sequence). Trimming took off 1 base at V and 3 bases at J, with 14 bases between the two ends. The entire variable domain, with the rest obtained from reference TRBV5-4 and TRBJ2-7, is as follows: ETGVTQSPTHLIKTRGQQVTLRCSSQSGHNTVSWYQQALGQGPQFIFQYYREEENGRGNFPPRFSGLQFPNYSSELNVNALELDDSALYLCASSLTPGRFYEQYFGPGTRLTVT.

This chain uses TRBV4-3 with TRBJ2-7; 12 positions match TRBD2. This CDR3 spans 16 amino acids. Germline CDR1 LGHNA, CDR2 YSLEER. V shed 3 bases and J 2 bases; nucleotides not matched to a gene: 5. CDR3 DNA sequence: TGCGCCAGCAGCCAGTTGGGGACTAGCGGGCCCTACGAGCAGTACTTC. Protein: CASSQLGTSGPYEQYF.

The chain recombines TRBV9 with TRBJ1-2; 8 bases fit TRBD1. The CDR3 is 17 residues long. Germline CDR1 and CDR2: SGDLS and YYNGEE. The J segment lost 4 bases and the V segment lost 0 bases, leaving 11 bases of the junction unmatched. The CDR3 sequence: CASSVDTGQGRTYGYTF. CDR3 coding DNA: TGTGCCAGCAGCGTAGATACCGGACAGGGAAGGACCTATGGCTACACCTTC.